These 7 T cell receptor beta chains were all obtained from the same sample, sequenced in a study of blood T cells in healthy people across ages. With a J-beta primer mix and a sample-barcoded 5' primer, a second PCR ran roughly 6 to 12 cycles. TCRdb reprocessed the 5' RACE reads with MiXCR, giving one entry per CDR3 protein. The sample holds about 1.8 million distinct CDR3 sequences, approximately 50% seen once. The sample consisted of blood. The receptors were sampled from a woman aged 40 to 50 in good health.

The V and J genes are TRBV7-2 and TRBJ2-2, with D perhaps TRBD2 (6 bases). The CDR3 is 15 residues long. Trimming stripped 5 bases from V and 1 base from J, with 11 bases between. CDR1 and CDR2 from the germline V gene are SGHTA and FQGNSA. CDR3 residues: CASSAHSGNTGELFF. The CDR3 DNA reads TGTGCCAGCAGCGCACATAGCGGGAACACCGGGGAGCTGTTTTTT.

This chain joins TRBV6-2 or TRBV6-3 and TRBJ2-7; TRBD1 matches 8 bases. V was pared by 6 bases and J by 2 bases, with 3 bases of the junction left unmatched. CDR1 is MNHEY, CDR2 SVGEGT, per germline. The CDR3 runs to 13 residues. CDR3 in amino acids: CASRTTGAYEQYF. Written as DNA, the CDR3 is TGTGCCAGCAGAACGACAGGGGCCTACGAGCAGTACTTC.

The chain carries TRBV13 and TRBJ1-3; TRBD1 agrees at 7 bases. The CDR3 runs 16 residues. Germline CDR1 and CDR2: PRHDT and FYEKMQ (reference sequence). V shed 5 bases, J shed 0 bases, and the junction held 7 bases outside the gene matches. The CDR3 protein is CASSLPGTASGNTIYF. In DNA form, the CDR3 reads TGTGCCAGCAGCCTTCCCGGGACAGCCTCTGGAAACACCATATATTTT.

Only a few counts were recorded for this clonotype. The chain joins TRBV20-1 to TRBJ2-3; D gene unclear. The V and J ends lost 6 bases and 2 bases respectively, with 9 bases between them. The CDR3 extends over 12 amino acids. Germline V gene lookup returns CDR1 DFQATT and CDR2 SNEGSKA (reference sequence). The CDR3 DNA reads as TGCAGTGCGGAGCCCCTCACAGATACGCAGTATTTT. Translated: CSAEPLTDTQYF.

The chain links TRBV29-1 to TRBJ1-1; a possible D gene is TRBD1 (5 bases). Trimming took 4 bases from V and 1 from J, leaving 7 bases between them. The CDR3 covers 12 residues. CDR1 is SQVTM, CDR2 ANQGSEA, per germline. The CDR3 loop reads CSVGTTNTEAFF. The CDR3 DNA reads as TGCAGCGTTGGGACAACGAACACTGAAGCTTTCTTT.

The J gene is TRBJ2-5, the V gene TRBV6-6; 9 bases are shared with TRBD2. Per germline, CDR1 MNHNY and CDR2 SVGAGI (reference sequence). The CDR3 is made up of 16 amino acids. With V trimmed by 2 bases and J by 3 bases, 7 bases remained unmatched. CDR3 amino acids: CASSYVAGGEKETQYF. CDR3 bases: TGTGCCAGCAGTTACGTCGCGGGGGGGGAAAAAGAGACCCAGTACTTC.

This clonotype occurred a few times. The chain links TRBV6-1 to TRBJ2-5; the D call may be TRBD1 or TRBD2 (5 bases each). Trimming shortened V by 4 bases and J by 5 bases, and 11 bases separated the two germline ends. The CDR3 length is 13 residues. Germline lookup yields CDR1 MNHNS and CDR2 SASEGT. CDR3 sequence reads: CASSAEGWETQYF. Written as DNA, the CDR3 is TGTGCCAGCAGTGCTGAGGGGTGGGAGACCCAGTACTTC.